This is a list of T cell receptor beta chains from one sample in a study of blood T cell repertoires in COVID-19. Assay used: immunoSEQ multiplex PCR; TCRdb lists only in-frame clones, some missing. The repertoire holds about 140,000 clones, with roughly four fifths as singletons. Sample: peripheral blood. Receptors were obtained from a woman of 80 years or more with active or convalescent COVID-19. CDR3s leave out the opening cysteine and the closing phenylalanine or tryptophan. The size entry is marked missing in some rows and otherwise reads once, few, many or a size class.

V gene,clone size,J gene,CDR3 protein
TRBV4-1,-,TRBJ1-4,ASSQTTGATNEKLF
TRBV19,-,TRBJ2-5,ASSNWGDRDQETQY
TRBV28,few,TRBJ1-6,ASDRDRSPLH
TRBV7-8,-,TRBJ1-2,ASSLVPGYLLNYGYT
TRBV6-1,-,TRBJ2-1,ASSERGHVRSYNEQF
TRBV10-3,-,TRBJ2-1,AISSDSNEQF
TRBV2,-,TRBJ1-5,ASSGGGGRQPQH
TRBV5-1,once,TRBJ1-2,ASSLEGGVGYT
TRBV28,-,TRBJ1-5,ASSSGAGGNQPQH
TRBV12-3/TRBV12-4,-,TRBJ2-3,ASSLAGGHTQY
TRBV29-1,-,TRBJ1-1,SVSGTENTEAF
TRBV18,-,TRBJ2-2,ASSRDRGLSDGELF
TRBV6-5,-,TRBJ1-5,ASSRGHYQPQH
TRBV6-6,-,TRBJ1-3,ASSYLGNTIY
TRBV6-5,-,TRBJ1-5,ASSYRTGGNQPQH
TRBV11-2,once,TRBJ2-1,ASSFGQGGGEQF
TRBV24-1,-,TRBJ2-7,AIGSGAPY
TRBV28,-,TRBJ1-2,ASSLQGRDGYT
TRBV7-3,-,TRBJ2-2,ASSLLGGPNTGELF
TRBV28,-,TRBJ1-2,ASSLIGYGYT
TRBV21-1,-,TRBJ2-7,ASSKAPRVGGPSYEQY
TRBV18,-,TRBJ2-7,ASSPGYSDYEQY
TRBV28,-,TRBJ2-1,ASSAGQGMWDEQF
TRBV30,-,TRBJ1-2,AWSVGGTSGGYT
TRBV2,-,TRBJ2-3,ASRRTGSNTDTQY
TRBV2,-,TRBJ2-7,ASTEDTSYEQY
TRBV11-1,-,TRBJ1-2,ASSPRTGWEFYGYT
TRBV19,-,TRBJ1-2,ASSMTLVDSRFYGYT
TRBV30,-,TRBJ1-1,AWISTEAF
TRBV30,-,TRBJ1-5,AWSVPGTGFHQPQH
TRBV5-1,-,TRBJ1-2,ASTRDPNYGYT
TRBV4-1,-,TRBJ1-4,ASSQEAFGGRGTNEKLF
TRBV5-6,few,TRBJ1-6,ASSLGTGHRSPLH
TRBV19,-,TRBJ2-7,ASSTWGLANHEQY
TRBV4-1,-,TRBJ2-7,ASSQDGTGNYEQY
TRBV24-1,-,TRBJ2-5,ATSVMGTVETQY
TRBV29-1,-,TRBJ2-2,SVQWGGGSTGELF
TRBV18,-,TRBJ2-1,ASSRRTGGRNEQF
TRBV5-1,once,TRBJ2-2,ASSSFAGGSGELF
TRBV19,-,TRBJ2-2,ASSRSSGVLQGGELF
TRBV23-1,-,TRBJ1-5,ASSQFGTGGHGPI
TRBV5-8,once,TRBJ2-7,ASSLIFTSQFEQY
TRBV2,-,TRBJ2-6,ASSDTGAPSGANVLT
TRBV21-1,-,TRBJ1-1,ASSNQGNTEAF
TRBV9,few,TRBJ1-3,ASSPDPRPTGTRSGNTIY
TRBV19,-,TRBJ1-5,ASSAGTMLGNQPQH
TRBV29-1,once,TRBJ1-6,SARDTNNSPLH
TRBV5-1,-,TRBJ2-5,ASSLNGLAGRFSAVGDEETQY
TRBV5-1,-,TRBJ2-5,ASSFSTDQETQY
TRBV30,-,TRBJ1-1,AWNRNRQGKNTEAF
TRBV11-3,-,TRBJ1-2,ASSQGSNGYT
TRBV4-1,-,TRBJ1-2,ASSREEILTAEGYT
TRBV15,few,TRBJ1-4,ATSRGNRADNEKLF
TRBV11-2,-,TRBJ2-5,ASSPGPDRETQY
TRBV6-6,many,TRBJ2-7,ASRPGTSGALQY
TRBV5-5,-,TRBJ1-2,ASSTGSNYGYT
TRBV2,-,TRBJ2-1,ASRVFQGFYNEQF
TRBV6-2/TRBV6-3,-,TRBJ2-7,ASSPNTGYEQY
TRBV6-6,-,TRBJ2-7,ASRSYRDTEYEQY